The entry that follows covers one T cell receptor (beta chain) sequence. The antigen remains unidentified. The CDR3 totals 15 residues. The ends were cut back, 2 bases at V and 8 bases at J, with 16 bases in the middle. The source of the sample is a study of human T cells and chemical hapten exposure. Study at large: Investigators sensitized about 2 cm by about 2 cm of upper inner arm skin with 2% DPC. Notes on the study in general: The study found that DPC sensitization did not change TCRs above 1 in 1000 frequency. Because they had alopecia, donors may respond immunologically unlike healthy people.

Time point in this sample: pre-sensitization, week 0. As for treatment: therapeutic diphenylcyclopropenone sensitization with weekly scalp DPC. Unique molecular identifiers were linked by the library to individual cDNA molecules. Using its own MiXCR run on the RACE reads, TCRdb lists one record per CDR3 protein. The sample contains 240,000 or so distinct CDR3 sequences, over 8% of which appear only once. The chain combines TRBV12-3 or TRBV12-4 with TRBJ2-1, with TRBD1 as a possible D gene (7 bases). This clonotype originated in a middle-aged woman with alopecia areata. Some clones in this sample may be carry-over from other donors' samples. The sequencing here drew on whole blood, taken in connection with sensitization to the hapten diphenylcyclopropenone (DPC). Here the CDR3 DNA reads TGTGCCAGCAGTTTACGCCAGGGGGGTGCAGATGAGCAGTTCTTC. Its protein product is CASSLRQGGADEQFF.